The next 14 T cell receptor beta chains were all read from a single sample in a study of T cell responses to AZD1222 COVID-19 vaccine. Measured with immunoSEQ multiplex PCR; TCRdb has only the in-frame clones, and not every one. The table has approximately 110,000 clones, about 88% seen once. The material was peripheral blood, obtained on day 0 of AZD1222 vaccination. These TCRs come from an adult in good health.

V and J are TRBV7-8 and TRBJ1-2; 9 bases match TRBD1. The CDR3 covers 15 residues. CDR1 and CDR2 from the germline V gene are SGHVS and FQNEAQ. V was clipped by 3 bases and J by 4 bases; unmatched bases: 6. The CDR3 sequence: CASSLGDRVSYGYTF. The CDR3 coding sequence is TGTGCCAGCAGCTTGGGGGACAGGGTATCCTATGGCTACACCTTC.

This chain links TRBV5-6 with TRBJ2-7; 8 bases are a match to TRBD1. V lost 1 base to trimming and J lost 2 bases; unmatched junction nucleotides: 8. This CDR3 region has 16 residues. Germline CDR1 and CDR2: SGHDT and YYEEEE. The CDR3 here is CASSLLDRVSAYEQYF. The CDR3 bases are TGTGCCAGCAGCTTGTTGGACAGGGTCTCGGCCTACGAGCAGTACTTC. Variable domain in full (rest from reference TRBV5-6 and TRBJ2-7): DAGVTQSPTHLIKTRGQQVTLRCSPKSGHDTVSWYQQALGQGPQFIFQYYEEEERQRGNFPDRFSGHQFPNYSSELNVNALLLGDSALYLCASSLLDRVSAYEQYFGPGTRLTVT.

The chain employs TRBV5-6 and TRBJ2-5; 7 bases map to TRBD2. V shed 4 bases, J shed 4 bases, and the junction held 10 bases outside the gene matches. The CDR3 totals 15 residues. The V gene's germline CDR1 is SGHDT and CDR2 YYEEEE. The CDR3 DNA reads as TGTGCCAGCAGCCCGGGCGGGAGAGGTGGAGAGACCCAGTACTTC. As protein: CASSPGGRGGETQYF.

The chain has TRBV28 and TRBJ2-7; the D is unclear. This CDR3 is built from 13 residues. Germline CDR1 and CDR2: MDHEN and SYDVKM. V lost 11 bases to trimming and J lost 0 bases, with 14 bases between them. CDR3 nucleotide sequence: TGTGCCGGTGGAGCATCGAGCTCCTACGAGCAGTACTTC. Translating it yields CAGGASSSYEQYF.

This rearrangement joins TRBV18 to TRBJ2-1, with a weak D call TRBD1 (6 bases). Per the germline V gene, CDR1 is KGHSH and CDR2 is LQKENI. V was clipped by 3 bases and J by 1 base, with 13 bases between them. CDR3 length: 16 amino acids. CDR3 nucleotides: TGTGCCAGCTCACCTGCGCCAGGGGAGTCCTACAATGAGCAGTTCTTC. Translation gives CASSPAPGESYNEQFF. The full variable domain, in which reference TRBV18 and TRBJ2-1 provide the parts outside the CDR3, is NAGVMQNPRHLVRRRGQEARLRCSPMKGHSHVYWYRQLPEEGLKFMVYLQKENIIDESGMPKERFSAEFPKEGPSILRIQQVVRGDSAAYFCASSPAPGESYNEQFFGPGTRLTVL.

This sequence joins TRBV7-9 and TRBJ1-2, with D hard to call. Germline loops: CDR1 SEHNR, CDR2 FQNEAQ (reference sequence). This CDR3 is 14 amino acids long. V was cut by 1 base and J by 7 bases, with 13 bases left in between. The CDR3, as DNA: TGTGCCAGCAGCTTAGAAGGTCTGGGAGTTGGCTACACCTTC. It yields the protein CASSLEGLGVGYTF.

This clone was seen a few times. This chain links TRBV10-2 with TRBJ1-5, with TRBD1 as a possible D gene (6 bases). The germline gives CDR1 WSHSY, CDR2 SAAADI. The CDR3 spans 14 residues. The V and J ends lost 2 bases and 4 bases respectively, with 9 bases between them. CDR3 amino acids: CASSEGQGNQPQHF. DNA of the CDR3: TGCGCCAGCAGTGAGGGGCAGGGGAATCAGCCCCAGCATTTT.

There are a few counts of this clone. This chain links TRBV7-6 with TRBJ1-3; 7 nucleotides agree with TRBD1. The CDR3 has 16 residues. The germline V gene encodes CDR1 SGHVS and CDR2 FNYEAQ. V was pared by 5 bases and J by 2 bases, with 9 bases of the junction left unmatched. The CDR3 sequence is CASSPQPTGTGNTIYF. In nucleotides, the CDR3 is TGTGCCAGCAGCCCCCAGCCGACAGGGACTGGAAACACCATATATTTT.

V and J are TRBV30 and TRBJ1-4, with D possibly TRBD1 on 5 matching bases. The CDR3 is 14 residues long. V was shortened by 3 bases and J by 1 base, with 9 bases between the two germline ends. Per germline, CDR1 GTSNPN and CDR2 SVGIG (reference sequence). In DNA, the CDR3 is TGTGCCTGGAGAGGTGGGGGAACTAATGAAAAACTGTTTTTT. It is translated as CAWRGGGTNEKLFF.

J is TRBJ1-2 and V is TRBV4-2; 7 nucleotides line up with TRBD1. Germline values: CDR1 LGHNA, CDR2 YNFKEQ. The V and J ends lost 0 bases and 2 bases, in that order; junction bases with no gene match: 0. This CDR3 region has 14 residues. CDR3 nucleotides: TGTGCCAGCAGCCAAGAAGGGGGCAACTATGGCTACACCTTC. This encodes CASSQEGGNYGYTF.

The count of this clone is one. The V gene is TRBV29-1, the J gene TRBJ2-1; D gene ambiguous. The CDR3 is 15 residues long. V lost 3 bases to trimming and J lost 0 bases, with 12 bases between them. Germline V gives CDR1 SQVTM, CDR2 ANQGSEA. CDR3 region: CSVEETVSSYNEQFF. DNA of the CDR3: TGCAGCGTTGAGGAGACGGTGAGCTCCTACAATGAGCAGTTCTTC.

V gene TRBV27 combines with J gene TRBJ2-3, with no clear D. Trimming removed 5 bases at V and 0 bases at J, with 12 bases between. The CDR3 contains 15 residues. CDR1 and CDR2 (germline): MNHEY, SMNVEV (reference sequence). The CDR3 region has the DNA TGTGCCAGCAGTCCGCAGGTATGGAGCACAGATACGCAGTATTTT. Translation gives CASSPQVWSTDTQYF.

This clone was found once. The V gene is TRBV6-5, the J gene TRBJ2-2; D unresolved. Deletions cut 2 bases from V and 7 bases from J, with 11 bases between. The CDR3 is made up of 14 amino acids. Germline values: CDR1 MNHEY, CDR2 SVGAGI. For the CDR3, the DNA is TGTGCCAGCAGTTACGGGTGGTCGGTCGGGGAGCTGTTTTTT. It encodes CASSYGWSVGELFF.

V is TRBV30 and J is TRBJ1-2; TRBD1 matches at 8 bases. The V segment lost 5 bases and the J segment 3 bases; nucleotides outside the gene matches: 14. Germline V gene sequence: CDR1 GTSNPN, CDR2 SVGIG (reference sequence). This CDR3 contains 16 residues. The CDR3 DNA follows: TGTGCCTGGGTCCTACTTGGGCAGGGGGCAGACTATGGCTACACCTTC. This encodes CAWVLLGQGADYGYTF.